The clone carrying this T cell receptor beta chain was observed a single time. Repertoires were generated with immunoSEQ multiplex PCR, while TCRdb's copy carries only in-frame clones and drops some. The table has roughly 200,000 clones, 90% seen once. The data were taken from a study of blood T cell repertoires in COVID-19. The CDR3 extends over 14 amino acids. With 5 bases removed from V and 7 bases from J, the gap between germline ends came to 17 bases. CDR1 is SEHNR and CDR2 is FQNEAQ in the germline V gene (reference sequence). The receptor's source is a man in his forties or fifties with acute or convalescent COVID-19. Sequencing was performed on peripheral blood. V gene TRBV7-9 combines with J gene TRBJ1-2; a weak D match, TRBD1 (6 bases). CDR3 DNA: TGTGCCAGCAGCCCAGGATTGGGGGCGGCTGGCTACACCTTC. It specifies CASSPGLGAAGYTF.